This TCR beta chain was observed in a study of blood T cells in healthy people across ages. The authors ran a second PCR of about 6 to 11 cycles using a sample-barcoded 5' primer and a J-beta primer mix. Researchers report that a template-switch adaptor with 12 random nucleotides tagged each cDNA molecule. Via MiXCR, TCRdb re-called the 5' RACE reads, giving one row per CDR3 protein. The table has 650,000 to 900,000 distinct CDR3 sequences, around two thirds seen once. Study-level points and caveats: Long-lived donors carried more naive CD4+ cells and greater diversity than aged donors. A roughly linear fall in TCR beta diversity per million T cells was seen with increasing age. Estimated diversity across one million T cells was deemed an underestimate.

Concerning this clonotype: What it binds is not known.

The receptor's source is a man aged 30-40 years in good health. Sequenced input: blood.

The CDR3 DNA reads as TGTGCCAGCAGTCCCCGGACAGGGATGGGGGATACGCAGTATTTT. Residues: CASSPRTGMGDTQYF. The rearrangement joins TRBV12-3 or TRBV12-4 to TRBJ2-3, with 8 bases identical to TRBD1. CDR3 length: 15 amino acids. J was trimmed by 6 bases and V by 5 bases; bases with no gene match: 10.